A selection of T cell receptor beta chains follows, all from one sample in a study of blood T cell repertoires in COVID-19. Method: immunoSEQ multiplex PCR; TCRdb's copy keeps in-frame clones and lacks some. Of 140,000 to 150,000 clones in the sample, roughly 79% are singletons; the top ten hold 7% to 10%. Sequences were obtained from peripheral blood. The receptors shown here come from a human donor with acute or convalescent COVID-19. The donor label of this sample is uncertain. CDR3s include the opening cysteine and the closing phenylalanine or tryptophan. Fields, in order: V gene, clone size, D gene, J gene, CDR3 DNA, CDR3 protein. The D gene is left open where the match is weak. Size is omitted from some rows. Given values are once, few, many or a class for expanded clones.

>TRBV18|-|-|TRBJ1-6
TGTGCCAGCTCGCTGGGACAATCCTATAATTCACCCCTCCACTTT
CASSLGQSYNSPLHF
>TRBV11-2|-|-|TRBJ2-3
TGTGCCAGCAGCTGGACTCCAAGCGATACGCAGTATTTT
CASSWTPSDTQYF
>TRBV14|-|TRBD1|TRBJ1-1
TGTGCCAGCAGCCAATTGAACAGGGGGGAAGCTTTCTTT
CASSQLNRGEAFF
>TRBV18|-|TRBD1|TRBJ1-2
TGTGCCAGCTCGGACAGGGGGTTCTATGGCTACACCTTC
CASSDRGFYGYTF
>TRBV6-6|-|-|TRBJ1-5
TGTGCCAGCAGTTATCAGGGCAATCAGCCCCAGCATTTT
CASSYQGNQPQHF
>TRBV2|-|TRBD1|TRBJ1-2
TGTGCCAGCAGTGAAGGACAGGGTTATGGCTACACCTTC
CASSEGQGYGYTF
>TRBV5-8|-|-|TRBJ1-5
TGTGCCAGCAGCCCGGGAGGGCCCTATCAGCCCCAGCATTTT
CASSPGGPYQPQHF
>TRBV5-1|-|-|TRBJ1-1
TGCGCCAGCAGCTTGGGCTGGGACAAACGGAGCACTGAAGCTTTCTTT
CASSLGWDKRSTEAFF
>TRBV30|-|-|TRBJ1-5
TGTGCCTGGAGTCAACAGCAAAATCAGCCCCAGCATTTT
CAWSQQQNQPQHF
>TRBV24-1|-|TRBD2|TRBJ2-7
TGTGCCACCAGTGACTCAATAGCGGGGGGTCCCTACGAGCAGTACTTC
CATSDSIAGGPYEQYF
>TRBV24-1|once|-|TRBJ2-5
TGTGCCACCAGTGGGCCGCGGGAAGAGACCCAGTACTTC
CATSGPREETQYF
>TRBV18|-|TRBD1|TRBJ2-1
TGTGCCAGCTCATCGACTCCGGGACAGGACAATGAGCAGTTCTTC
CASSSTPGQDNEQFF
>TRBV2|-|-|TRBJ1-1
TGTGCCAGCAGTGAAAGGAGTCAAGCTTTCTTT
CASSERSQAFF
>TRBV2|-|-|TRBJ1-1
TGTGCCAGCAGTGAAACCCCCCGGGTGACTGAAGCTTTCTTT
CASSETPRVTEAFF
>TRBV4-1|-|-|TRBJ2-1
TGCGCCAGCAGCCTAACAATTAACGATGAGCAGTTCTTC
CASSLTINDEQFF
>TRBV11-3|-|TRBD2|TRBJ2-3
TGTGCCAGCAGCTTAGGCGATAGCGGGGAAATAGGCTCTACGCAGTATTTT
CASSLGDSGEIGSTQYF
>TRBV30|-|-|TRBJ2-2
TGTGCCTGGAGTGTAGCGATCGCGAACACCGGGGAGCTGTTTTTT
CAWSVAIANTGELFF
>TRBV29-1|-|TRBD1|TRBJ2-2
TGCAGCGTTGAAGATCTCCCGGGTTCAGGGGGAAAGACCGGGGAGCTGTTTTTT
CSVEDLPGSGGKTGELFF
>TRBV7-9|-|-|TRBJ2-7
TGTGCCAGCAGCTTAGTGACAGCATACGAGCAGTACTTC
CASSLVTAYEQYF
>TRBV6-4|-|TRBD1|TRBJ1-2
TGTGCCACGCGGACAGGGAACTATGGCTACACCTTC
CATRTGNYGYTF
>TRBV5-4|-|TRBD1|TRBJ1-2
TGTGCCAGCAGCCCGCAAGGGACAGGGAGGATCTATGGCTACACCTTC
CASSPQGTGRIYGYTF
>TRBV5-6|-|TRBD2|TRBJ2-2
TGTGCCAGCAGCCCGACCCTGACGGGGGGGCGGGTCACCGGGGAGCTGTTTTTT
CASSPTLTGGRVTGELFF
>TRBV11-3|-|TRBD2|TRBJ2-5
TGTGCCAGCAGCTCTCATAGCGGGGGGAGCCGAGAGACCCAGTACTTC
CASSSHSGGSRETQYF
>TRBV5-4|-|TRBD2|TRBJ2-2
TGTGCCAGCAAGGGTAGCGGGGTGAACACCGGGGAGCTGTTTTTT
CASKGSGVNTGELFF
>TRBV4-2|-|TRBD2|TRBJ2-2
TGTGCCAGCAGCCAAGATCTTAGCGGGGGGGCCAGAACCGGGGAGCTGTTTTTT
CASSQDLSGGARTGELFF
>TRBV15|-|TRBD1|TRBJ1-2
TGTGCCACCAGCGGCGGACAGGGGAAGGAAAACTATGGCTACACCTTC
CATSGGQGKENYGYTF
>TRBV5-1|once|TRBD1|TRBJ1-2
TGCGCCAGCAGCTATACGACAGGGCCCGACTATGGCTACACCTTC
CASSYTTGPDYGYTF
>TRBV6-5|-|TRBD1|TRBJ1-2
TGTGCCAGCAGACGCAGGGGGGAAGGCTACACCTTC
CASRRRGEGYTF
>TRBV6-5|-|TRBD1|TRBJ1-2
TGTGCCAGCAGTTACTCGACAGGGGAGGGATATGGCTACACCTTC
CASSYSTGEGYGYTF
>TRBV7-9|-|TRBD2|TRBJ2-3
TGTGCCAGCAGCTCCCCCCCCAACCTAGCGGGGCTCACAGATACGCAGTATTTT
CASSSPPNLAGLTDTQYF
>TRBV15|-|-|TRBJ1-3
TGTGCCACCAGCAGGGTACACTCTGGAAACACCATATATTTT
CATSRVHSGNTIYF
>TRBV28|-|-|TRBJ1-6
TGTGCCAGCAGTTTCATAGGGGCGCCGGAATCACCCCTCCACTTT
CASSFIGAPESPLHF
>TRBV2|few|TRBD2|TRBJ2-3
TGTGCCACCTCCGGGGGGATCAGCACAGATACGCAGTATTTT
CATSGGISTDTQYF
>TRBV3-1/TRBV3-2|-|-|TRBJ1-2
TGTGCCAGCAGCGGAGCCCGGGTCGCCTTAAGGGGCTACACCTTC
CASSGARVALRGYTF
>TRBV5-4|-|-|TRBJ2-1
TGTGCCAGCAGCTGGGGGCCTGGTGAGCAGTTCTTC
CASSWGPGEQFF
>TRBV5-1|-|-|TRBJ2-3
TGCGCCAGCAGCTTGGGGGGGGGCCGTGGCACAGATACGCAGTATTTT
CASSLGGGRGTDTQYF
>TRBV2|-|TRBD1|TRBJ1-5
TGTGCCAGCAGTGAAGGTAGGGGGCATCAGCCCCAGCATTTT
CASSEGRGHQPQHF
>TRBV2|-|TRBD2|TRBJ2-5
TGTGCCAGCAGTGCCCGGGGACTAGAGCGTAAAGAGACCCAGTACTTC
CASSARGLERKETQYF
>TRBV6-5|-|TRBD1|TRBJ1-6
TGTGCCAGCAGTTACGGAGACAGGGGAAATTCACCCCTCCACTTT
CASSYGDRGNSPLHF
>TRBV7-8|-|-|TRBJ1-4
TGTGCCAGCAGCTTAAGGAGGGGGGGTGAACTGTTTTTT
CASSLRRGGELFF
>TRBV7-2|-|TRBD1|TRBJ2-3
TGTGCCAGCAGCTCACAGGGGAATACGCAGTATTTT
CASSSQGNTQYF
>TRBV5-4|once|-|TRBJ1-2
TGTGCCAGCAGCTTGGCGGGGGACCCTTATGGCTACACCTTC
CASSLAGDPYGYTF
>TRBV6-6|-|-|TRBJ1-4
TGTGCCAGCACGGAAACCGGGACAACGAATGAAAAACTGTTTTTT
CASTETGTTNEKLFF
>TRBV3-1/TRBV3-2|-|TRBD1|TRBJ2-6
TGTGCCAGCAGCCAGTCTGGGACAGGGGCCTCTGGGGCCAACGTCCTGACTTTC
CASSQSGTGASGANVLTF
>TRBV15|-|TRBD1|TRBJ1-1
TGTGCCACCAGCGGGGACAGGGCTCCGAACACTGAAGCTTTCTTT
CATSGDRAPNTEAFF